This T cell receptor beta chain was recorded in a study of OX40 agonist ivuxolimab in advanced cancers. About the study as a whole: Ivuxolimab was a fully human IgG2 agonistic monoclonal antibody targeting the costimulatory receptor OX40 (CD134). Intravenous ivuxolimab was administered to patients every 2 weeks at six dose levels: 0.01, 0.1, 0.3, 1.5, 3 and 10 mg/kg. Among the roughly 52 dose-escalation patients, approximately 20 had hepatocellular carcinoma, roughly 15 melanoma, 9 renal cell carcinoma and 9 head and neck cancer. In the dose-escalation cohort, around four fifths of patients were male, and the mean age was around 60 years, with a range of roughly 20 to 80. Prior anti-PD-1, anti-PD-L1 or anti-CTLA-4 therapy was permitted, and checkpoint inhibitors had been received by approximately 39% of dose-escalation patients. Partial responses were achieved by three dose-escalation patients, of whom one had hepatocellular carcinoma and two had cutaneous melanoma. Peripheral TCRbeta sequencing was intended to test whether TCR sequence diversity was altered and clonal T-cell expansion was caused by ivuxolimab. The paper covers the monotherapy dose-escalation part of the phase I ivuxolimab trial, which included N of about 56 patients.

About this clone itself: Its antigen is not yet known. No quality values exist for individual bases; no much larger clone is one base distant.

Summary of the overall study and its limitations: After ivuxolimab, expanded clones were on average more numerous among CD8+ T cells than among CD4+ T cells. The antigen specificity of the peripheral T cells that underwent clonal expansion was not determined. In the 0.1-3.0 mg/kg groups, partial responders were among the patients with the lowest normalized peripheral clonal expansion, particularly in CD8+ T cells. Clonal expansion of both CD4+ and CD8+ blood T cells was observed from baseline to week 6 at doses 0.1 to 3.0 mg/kg. Low levels of normalized T-cell clonal expansion were also shown by some nonresponding patients.

Patients with autoimmune disease history or receiving systemic immunosuppression were excluded from the trial. Peripheral blood for TCR sequencing was drawn from every dose cohort at baseline, at cycle 4 day 1 and at cycle 7 day 1. Samples came from an open-label, multicenter, first-in-human phase I dose-escalation trial of ivuxolimab. The trial enrolled adults with locally advanced or metastatic head and neck squamous cell, hepatocellular, melanoma or renal cell carcinoma. Before TCR sequencing, CD4+ and CD8+ T cells were separately sorted from peripheral blood. Genomic DNA was extracted from sorted cells for sequencing of the TCRbeta CDR3 region. The immunoSEQ Assay was used for sequencing of TCRbeta CDR3 regions. Drawn from immuneACCESS, this table holds only the in-frame rearrangements with V and J called that TCRdb kept. Clones are partly lost; checked studies trace under half to an unresolved V gene and leave the rest unexplained. This sample has tens of thousands of clones in its table, and about 86% of those were observed once. The ten biggest clones cover about 14% of the sample.

From the germline V gene, CDR1 is ENHRY and CDR2 is SYGVKD. The CDR3 goes from the cysteine to the phenylalanine over 15 residues. CDR3 DNA only is kept here, 45 bases in frame from base 1. Relative to germline, V is 0 bases shorter and J is 3 bases shorter, with 12 bases between their ends. The material was CD4+ or CD8+ T cells sorted from blood, obtained in a trial of the OX40 agonist ivuxolimab. The receptor chain draws on TRBV10-3 and TRBJ2-7, with TRBD1 as a weak D call on 7 bases. This receptor was taken from an adult with an advanced solid tumor such as melanoma, head and neck, liver or kidney cancer. CDR3 sequence: CAISESQGGGYEQYF. The sequenced DNA is TGTGCCATCAGTGAGTCGCAGGGGGGAGGCTACGAGCAGTACTTC.